This T cell receptor (beta chain) was recovered during a study of response to subunit inactivated influenza vaccine. TCRdb reprocessed the RT-PCR reads with MiXCR, giving one entry per CDR3 protein. In the table there are more than 700,000 distinct CDR3 sequences, about 20% of which are singletons. V shed 1 base and J shed 2 bases, with 18 bases lying between them. This CDR3 contains 17 residues. Germline V gene lookup returns CDR1 SGHRS and CDR2 YFSETQ. The sequencing used PBMCs from blood, collected 5 days after vaccination. The TCR was taken from a man aged 45-60 years who received an inactivated influenza vaccine. The chain has TRBV5-1 and TRBJ2-5; no reliable D call. The chain's CDR3 is CASSLLGRGSVQETQYF. The CDR3 nucleotides are TGCGCCAGCAGCTTGTTAGGTCGAGGATCGGTTCAAGAGACCCAGTACTTC.